The clone carrying this T cell receptor (beta chain) has only a few counts. The record originates from a study of blood T cells in healthy people across ages. With 6 bases removed from V and 1 base from J, the gap between germline ends came to 12 bases. This CDR3 is built from 15 residues. The V gene's germline CDR1 is SGHTA and CDR2 FQGNSA. Each donor was a healthy Caucasian individual from Russia, aged about 6 to 95. Alongside a J-beta primer mix, a sample-barcoded 5' primer served in a second PCR lasting about 7 to 11 cycles. TCRdb analysed the 5' RACE reads with MiXCR anew, one entry per CDR3 protein. The data show fewer than 1.5 million distinct CDR3 sequences, approximately 40% seen once.

Sequencing input: blood. The origin of this receptor is a woman younger than 30 in good health. The rearrangement uses TRBV7-2 and TRBJ2-2; D perhaps matches TRBD2 (5 bases). The CDR3 DNA reads as TGTGCCAGCAGTTTCGGAGCGGTGAACACCGGGGAGCTGTTTTTT. This encodes CASSFGAVNTGELFF.